This is a list of T cell receptor beta chains from one sample in a study of blood T cell repertoires in COVID-19. The assay was immunoSEQ multiplex PCR, and TCRdb's table has in-frame clones only and misses some. The sample includes roughly 91,000 clones, about four fifths of them seen just once. Source material: peripheral blood. The receptor source for this set is an elderly woman with acute or convalescent COVID-19. Each CDR3 is given with its conserved first and last residue. A D gene is named only where the DNA matches it firmly. Some rows mark clone size as missing; the rest say once, few, many or name a class of expanded clone.

TRBD1,once,TRBJ2-3,TRBV9,CASSVGQGVTDTQYF,TGTGCCAGCAGCGTAGGGCAGGGGGTGACGGATACGCAGTATTTT
NA,NA,TRBJ1-6,TRBV5-1,CASSLAQGGNSPLHF,TGCGCCAGCAGCTTGGCCCAGGGAGGAAATTCACCCCTCCACTTT
NA,NA,TRBJ1-5,TRBV10-2,CAAMGAGNQPQHF,TGCGCCGCGATGGGAGCCGGCAATCAGCCCCAGCATTTT
TRBD2,NA,TRBJ2-1,TRBV12-5,CASGASLAGGYNEQFF,TGTGCTAGTGGTGCCTCACTAGCGGGGGGCTACAATGAGCAGTTCTTC
NA,NA,TRBJ1-5,TRBV28,CASRTNRDIVLGNQPQHF,TGTGCCAGCAGAACCAACCGGGACATAGTTCTTGGCAATCAGCCCCAGCATTTT
NA,NA,TRBJ2-2,TRBV10-3,CAISNDPIGSGELFF,TGTGCCATCAGCAACGACCCGATCGGGAGCGGGGAGCTGTTTTTT
NA,many,TRBJ1-5,TRBV19,CASSIWQINQPQHF,TGTGCCAGTAGTATATGGCAGATCAATCAGCCCCAGCATTTT
NA,few,TRBJ2-6,TRBV25-1,CASTRDSGANVLTF,TGTGCCAGCACCAGGGACTCTGGGGCCAACGTCCTGACTTTC
NA,few,TRBJ1-1,TRBV5-1,CASSPTENTEAFF,TGCGCCAGCAGCCCGACAGAGAACACTGAAGCTTTCTTT
NA,once,TRBJ2-5,TRBV3-1/TRBV3-2,CASSPDVERETQYF,TGTGCCAGCAGCCCCGATGTGGAGCGGGAGACCCAGTACTTC
NA,NA,TRBJ2-1,TRBV20-1,CSAQSRGEQFF,TGCAGTGCTCAGTCCAGGGGTGAGCAGTTCTTC
NA,NA,TRBJ1-3,TRBV6-1,CASSDIRQVSGNTIYF,TGTGCCAGCAGTGATATAAGACAAGTCTCTGGAAACACCATATATTTT
NA,NA,TRBJ1-1,TRBV6-5,CASSYSGHSAFF,TGTGCCAGCAGTTACTCGGGACACTCAGCTTTCTTT
TRBD1,NA,TRBJ1-2,TRBV6-5,CATGDSYYGYTF,TGTGCCACCGGGGACAGCTACTATGGCTACACCTTC
NA,NA,TRBJ2-7,TRBV11-2,CASSVISEEQYF,TGTGCCAGCAGCGTTATCTCGGAGGAGCAGTACTTC
NA,NA,TRBJ2-5,TRBV27,CASSLFGTRETQYF,TGTGCCAGCAGTTTATTTGGGACACGGGAGACCCAGTACTTC
NA,NA,TRBJ2-1,TRBV7-9,CASSLYEQFF,TGTGCCAGCAGCCTCTATGAGCAGTTCTTC
TRBD1,NA,TRBJ1-2,TRBV19,CASSETGVYGYTF,TGTGCCAGTAGCGAGACAGGGGTCTATGGCTACACCTTC